This T cell receptor (beta chain) was recorded in a study of CD8 T cells in Susac syndrome. Comments on this clonotype: The antigen is unknown.

Random hexamers were used to reverse transcribe an amount of roughly 0.45 to 1 ug RNA. Using its own MiXCR run on the immunoSEQ multiplex PCR reads, TCRdb lists one record per CDR3 protein. Of about 150,000 distinct CDR3 sequences listed, 90% to 97% are singletons. Study conclusions and caveats: None of the CD4+ T cell repertoires in Susac syndrome showed clonal expansion.

This clonotype was obtained from a human donor with Susac syndrome. Sequenced input: CD4+ T cells from PBMCs.

Written as DNA, the CDR3 is TGTGCCACCAGCAGAGATCAAGTCGGGGGGGAGCTGTTTTTT. Translated: CATSRDQVGGELFF. The V gene is TRBV15, the J gene TRBJ2-2; D unresolved. CDR1 and CDR2 from the germline V gene are LNHNV and YYDKDF (reference sequence). V was clipped by 0 bases and J by 8 bases, with 10 bases between them. CDR3 size: 14 residues.